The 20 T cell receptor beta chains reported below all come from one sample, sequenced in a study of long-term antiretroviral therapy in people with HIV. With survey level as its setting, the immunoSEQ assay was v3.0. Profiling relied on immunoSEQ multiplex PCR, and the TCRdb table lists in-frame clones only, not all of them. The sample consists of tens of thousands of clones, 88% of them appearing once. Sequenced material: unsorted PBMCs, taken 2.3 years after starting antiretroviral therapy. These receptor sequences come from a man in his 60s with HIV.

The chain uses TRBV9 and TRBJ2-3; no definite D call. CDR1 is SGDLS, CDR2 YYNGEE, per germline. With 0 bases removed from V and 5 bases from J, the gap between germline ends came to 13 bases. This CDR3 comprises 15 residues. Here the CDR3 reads CASSVEIHPGDTQYF. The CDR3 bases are TGTGCCAGCAGCGTAGAGATCCACCCAGGAGATACGCAGTATTTT.

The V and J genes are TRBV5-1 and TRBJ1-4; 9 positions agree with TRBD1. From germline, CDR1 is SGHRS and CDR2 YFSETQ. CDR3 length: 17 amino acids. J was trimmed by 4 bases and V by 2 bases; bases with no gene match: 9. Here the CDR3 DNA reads TGCGCCAGCAGCTTTAGACCGGGACAGGGCCTTAATGAAAAACTGTTTTTT. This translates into CASSFRPGQGLNEKLFF.

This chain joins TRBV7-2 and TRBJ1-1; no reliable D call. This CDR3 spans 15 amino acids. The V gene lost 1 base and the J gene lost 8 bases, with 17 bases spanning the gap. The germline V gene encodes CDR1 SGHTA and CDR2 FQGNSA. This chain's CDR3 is CASSLDPMAVKEAFF. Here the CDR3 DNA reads TGTGCCAGCAGCTTAGATCCCATGGCAGTTAAGGAAGCTTTCTTT. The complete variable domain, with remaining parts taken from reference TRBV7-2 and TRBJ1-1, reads GAGVSQSPSNKVTEKGKDVELRCDPISGHTALYWYRQSLGQGLEFLIYFQGNSAPDKSGLPSDRFSAERTGGSVSTLTIQRTQQEDSAVYLCASSLDPMAVKEAFFGQGTRLTVV.

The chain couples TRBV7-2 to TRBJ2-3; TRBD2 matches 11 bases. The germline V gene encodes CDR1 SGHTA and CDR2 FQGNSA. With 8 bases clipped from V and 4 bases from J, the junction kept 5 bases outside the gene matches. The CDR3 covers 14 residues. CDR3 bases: TGTGCCAGCGAATTAGCGGGGGGGTCAGATACGCAGTATTTT. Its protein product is CASELAGGSDTQYF. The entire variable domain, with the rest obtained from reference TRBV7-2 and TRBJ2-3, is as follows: GAGVSQSPSNKVTEKGKDVELRCDPISGHTALYWYRQSLGQGLEFLIYFQGNSAPDKSGLPSDRFSAERTGGSVSTLTIQRTQQEDSAVYLCASELAGGSDTQYFGPGTRLTVL.

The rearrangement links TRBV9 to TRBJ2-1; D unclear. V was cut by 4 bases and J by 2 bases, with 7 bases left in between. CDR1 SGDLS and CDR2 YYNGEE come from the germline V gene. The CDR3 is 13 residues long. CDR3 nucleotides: TGTGCCAGCAGCTCGCGACCCTACAATGAGCAGTTCTTC. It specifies CASSSRPYNEQFF.

CDR3 DNA sequence: TGTGCCAGCAGCTTACAGGGCCCCAGCACAGATACGCAGTATTTT. It encodes CASSLQGPSTDTQYF. This chain joins TRBV7-9 and TRBJ2-3, with D possibly matching TRBD1 (5 bases). The CDR3 is 15 residues long. Germline lookup yields CDR1 SEHNR and CDR2 FQNEAQ (reference sequence). Trimming removed 2 bases from V and 0 bases from J, with 9 bases in between.

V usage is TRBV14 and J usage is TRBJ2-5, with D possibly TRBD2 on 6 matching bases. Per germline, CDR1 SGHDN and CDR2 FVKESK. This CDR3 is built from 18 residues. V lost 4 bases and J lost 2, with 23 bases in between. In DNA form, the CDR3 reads TGTGCCAGCAGCCGGTCCGGAGCGGGTCGAGTGGGGCAAGAGACCCAGTACTTC. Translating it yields CASSRSGAGRVGQETQYF.

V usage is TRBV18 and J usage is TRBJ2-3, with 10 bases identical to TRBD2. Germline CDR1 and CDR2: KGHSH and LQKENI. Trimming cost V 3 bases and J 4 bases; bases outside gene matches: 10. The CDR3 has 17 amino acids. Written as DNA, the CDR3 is TGTGCCAGCTCACCCCTAGCGGGAGCAGTTTTCTCAGATACGCAGTATTTT. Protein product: CASSPLAGAVFSDTQYF. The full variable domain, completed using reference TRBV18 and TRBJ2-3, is NAGVMQNPRHLVRRRGQEARLRCSPMKGHSHVYWYRQLPEEGLKFMVYLQKENIIDESGMPKERFSAEFPKEGPSILRIQQVVRGDSAAYFCASSPLAGAVFSDTQYFGPGTRLTVL.

CDR3 sequence (DNA): TGTGCCAGCAGTGATGTGGATATGGGCGAGCAGTACTTC. Translated, it gives CASSDVDMGEQYF. The J gene is TRBJ2-7, the V gene TRBV6-1; unclear D gene. CDR1 and CDR2 (germline): MNHNS, SASEGT. The germline V and J ends were trimmed by 3 bases and 6 bases, with 12 bases remaining between them. The CDR3 has 13 amino acids.

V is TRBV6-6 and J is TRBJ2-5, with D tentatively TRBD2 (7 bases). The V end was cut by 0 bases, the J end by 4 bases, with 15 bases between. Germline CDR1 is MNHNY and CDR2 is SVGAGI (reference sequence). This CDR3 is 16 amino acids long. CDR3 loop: CASSYSAGAGGETQYF. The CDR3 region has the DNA TGTGCCAGCAGTTACTCTGCGGGGGCTGGGGGAGAGACCCAGTACTTC.

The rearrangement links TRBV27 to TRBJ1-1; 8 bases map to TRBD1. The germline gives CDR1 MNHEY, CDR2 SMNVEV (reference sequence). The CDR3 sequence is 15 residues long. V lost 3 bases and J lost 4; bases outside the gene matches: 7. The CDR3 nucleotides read TGTGCCAGCAGTTTGGTGCTGACAGGGGTCACTGAAGCTTTCTTT. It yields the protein CASSLVLTGVTEAFF.

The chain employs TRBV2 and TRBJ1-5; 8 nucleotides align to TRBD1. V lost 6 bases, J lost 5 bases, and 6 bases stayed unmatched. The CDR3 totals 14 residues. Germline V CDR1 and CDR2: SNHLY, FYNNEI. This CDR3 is CASSKTGGDQPQHF. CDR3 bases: TGTGCCAGCAGCAAAACAGGGGGAGATCAGCCCCAGCATTTT. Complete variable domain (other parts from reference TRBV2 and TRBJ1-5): EPEVTQTPSHQVTQMGQEVILRCVPISNHLYFYWYRQILGQKVEFLVSFYNNEISEKSEIFDDQFSVERPDGSNFTLKIRSTKLEDSAMYFCASSKTGGDQPQHFGDGTRLSIL.

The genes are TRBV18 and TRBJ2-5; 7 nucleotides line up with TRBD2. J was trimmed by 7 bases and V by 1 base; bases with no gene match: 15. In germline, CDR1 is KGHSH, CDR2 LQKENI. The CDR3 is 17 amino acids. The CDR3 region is CASSPQNGRTGIATQYF. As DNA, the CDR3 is TGTGCCAGCTCACCACAGAACGGGAGGACTGGGATTGCGACCCAGTACTTC.

The CDR3: CASRGDGTFGGGYTF. The CDR3 DNA is TGTGCCAGCCGTGGTGACGGGACATTCGGCGGGGGCTACACCTTC. The chain recombines TRBV2 with TRBJ1-2; D possibly corresponds to TRBD1 (6 bases). Trimming left V 8 bases short and J 8 bases short, with 24 bases between. Germline V gives CDR1 SNHLY, CDR2 FYNNEI. The CDR3 length is 15 residues. Complete variable domain (other parts from reference TRBV2 and TRBJ1-2): EPEVTQTPSHQVTQMGQEVILRCVPISNHLYFYWYRQILGQKVEFLVSFYNNEISEKSEIFDDQFSVERPDGSNFTLKIRSTKLEDSAMYFCASRGDGTFGGGYTFGSGTRLTVV.

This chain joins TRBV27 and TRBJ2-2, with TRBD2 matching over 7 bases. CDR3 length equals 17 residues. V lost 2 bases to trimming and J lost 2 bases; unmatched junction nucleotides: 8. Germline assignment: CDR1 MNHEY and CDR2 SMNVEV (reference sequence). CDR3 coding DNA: TGTGCCAGCAGTTTAGCAGCAGCGGGGCTAAACACCGGGGAGCTGTTTTTT. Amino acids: CASSLAAAGLNTGELFF.

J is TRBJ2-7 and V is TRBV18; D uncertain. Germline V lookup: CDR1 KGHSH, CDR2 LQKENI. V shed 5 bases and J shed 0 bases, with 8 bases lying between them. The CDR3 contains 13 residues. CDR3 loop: CASSETVSYEQYF. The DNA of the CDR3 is TGTGCCAGCTCAGAGACGGTCTCCTACGAGCAGTACTTC.

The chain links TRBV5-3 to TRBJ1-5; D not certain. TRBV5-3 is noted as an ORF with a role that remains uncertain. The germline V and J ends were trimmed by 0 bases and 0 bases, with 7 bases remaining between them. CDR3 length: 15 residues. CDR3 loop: CARSLAVDSNQPQHF. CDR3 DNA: TGTGCCAGAAGCTTGGCCGTGGATAGCAATCAGCCCCAGCATTTT.

The CDR3 DNA reads TGCAGCGTTGAATCAGGGACGGGTGGCTACACCTTC. This translates into CSVESGTGGYTF. This chain connects TRBV29-1 to TRBJ1-2; D is perhaps TRBD1 (5 bases). CDR1 is SQVTM, CDR2 ANQGSEA, per germline. The CDR3 is 12 amino acids. Trimming took 2 bases from V and 7 from J, leaving 11 bases between them.

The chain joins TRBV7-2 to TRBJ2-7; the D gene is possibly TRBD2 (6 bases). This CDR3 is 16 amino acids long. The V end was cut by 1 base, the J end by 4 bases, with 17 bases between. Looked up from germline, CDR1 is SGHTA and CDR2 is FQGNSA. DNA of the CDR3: TGTGCCAGCAGCTTAGGAACAGACAGCGGGTCTTACGAGCAGTACTTC. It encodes CASSLGTDSGSYEQYF. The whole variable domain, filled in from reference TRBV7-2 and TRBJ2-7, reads GAGVSQSPSNKVTEKGKDVELRCDPISGHTALYWYRQSLGQGLEFLIYFQGNSAPDKSGLPSDRFSAERTGGSVSTLTIQRTQQEDSAVYLCASSLGTDSGSYEQYFGPGTRLTVT.

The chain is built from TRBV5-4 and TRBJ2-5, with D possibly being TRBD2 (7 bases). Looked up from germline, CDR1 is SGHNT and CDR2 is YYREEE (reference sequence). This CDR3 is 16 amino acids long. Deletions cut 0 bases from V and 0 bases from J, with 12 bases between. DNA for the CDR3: TGTGCCAGCAGCTTGGGGGGGAGGGGGTACCAAGAGACCCAGTACTTC. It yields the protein CASSLGGRGYQETQYF. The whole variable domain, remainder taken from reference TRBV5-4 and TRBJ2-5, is ETGVTQSPTHLIKTRGQQVTLRCSSQSGHNTVSWYQQALGQGPQFIFQYYREEENGRGNFPPRFSGLQFPNYSSELNVNALELDDSALYLCASSLGGRGYQETQYFGPGTRLLVL.